The 9 T cell receptor beta chains listed next were all sequenced from one sample in a study of blood T cell repertoires in COVID-19 (dated by TCRdb to 2020 to 2021). Receptor amplification or capture employed the immunoSEQ multiplex PCR assay. The clones in this table, taken by TCRdb from immuneACCESS, are in-frame only. Not every clone is retained; where verified, under half of the shortfall comes from an unresolved V gene, and the cause of the rest is unknown. Counted in this sample were under 300,000 clones; about 89% of them appeared once. The ten largest clones capture roughly 2.1% of the sample. The sequenced material came from peripheral blood. The source of these receptors is a man between 45 and 60 years old with acute or convalescent COVID-19.

The V call is TRBV5-4, the J call TRBJ2-2; D unclear. Trimming stripped 1 base from V and 2 bases from J, with 9 bases between. The germline gives CDR1 SGHNT, CDR2 YYREEE (reference sequence). This CDR3 comprises 15 residues. This chain's CDR3 is CASSLPSQNTGELFF. As DNA, the CDR3 is TGTGCCAGCAGCTTGCCAAGCCAAAACACCGGGGAGCTGTTTTTT. Supplemented by reference TRBV5-4 and TRBJ2-2, the full variable domain reads ETGVTQSPTHLIKTRGQQVTLRCSSQSGHNTVSWYQQALGQGPQFIFQYYREEENGRGNFPPRFSGLQFPNYSSELNVNALELDDSALYLCASSLPSQNTGELFFGEGSRLTVL.

This chain uses TRBV18 with TRBJ2-4; TRBD1 matches 7 bases. The germline V gene encodes CDR1 KGHSH and CDR2 LQKENI. V lost 4 bases, J lost 9 bases, and 12 bases stayed unmatched. The CDR3 covers 15 residues. The CDR3 DNA follows: TGTGCCAGCTCACAACTGACAGGGTCGGGAACCATTCAGTACTTC. Its protein is CASSQLTGSGTIQYF.

CDR3: CASSSAGGPDTQYF. Here the CDR3 DNA reads TGTGCCAGCAGCTCCGCGGGGGGGCCAGATACGCAGTATTTT. V and J are TRBV7-3 and TRBJ2-3; 9 bases are shared with TRBD2. The CDR3 has 14 residues. Germline trimming cut 4 bases from V and 4 bases from J; bases unmatched to any gene: 3. Per germline, CDR1 SGHTA and CDR2 FQGTGA.

The rearrangement uses TRBV29-1 and TRBJ2-1; D gene unclear. The CDR3 loop spans 10 amino acids. Trimming left V 4 bases short and J 13 bases short, with 11 bases between. Germline loops: CDR1 SQVTM, CDR2 ANQGSEA. The CDR3 bases are TGCAGCGTTGTGGAGCGAAGACAGTTCTTC. This sequence encodes CSVVERRQFF.

J is TRBJ1-6 and V is TRBV5-1, with 9 bases lining up with TRBD1. This CDR3 spans 15 amino acids. The V and J ends lost 0 bases and 11 bases, in that order; junction bases with no gene match: 6. Germline V lookup: CDR1 SGHRS, CDR2 YFSETQ. The CDR3 DNA reads as TGCGCCAGCAGCTTGGAAGCGACAGGGGGTGCACCCCTCCACTTT. It specifies CASSLEATGGAPLHF.

The chain combines TRBV18 with TRBJ2-5; 9 bases match TRBD1. The CDR3 consists of 15 residues. V lost 3 bases to trimming and J lost 4 bases; unmatched junction nucleotides: 6. CDR1 and CDR2 from the germline V gene are KGHSH and LQKENI. CDR3: CASSPIQGAIETQYF. The CDR3 coding sequence is TGTGCCAGCTCACCGATACAGGGGGCTATAGAGACCCAGTACTTC. Full variable domain (outside the CDR3, taken from reference TRBV18 and TRBJ2-5): NAGVMQNPRHLVRRRGQEARLRCSPMKGHSHVYWYRQLPEEGLKFMVYLQKENIIDESGMPKERFSAEFPKEGPSILRIQQVVRGDSAAYFCASSPIQGAIETQYFGPGTRLLVL.

V gene TRBV7-2 combines with J gene TRBJ2-7, with 8 bases aligning to TRBD1. The CDR3 contains 16 residues. Trimming took 4 bases from V and 1 from J; bases not matched to a gene: 9. The germline CDR1 and CDR2 sequences are SGHTA and FQGNSA. The CDR3 nucleotides are TGTGCCAGCAGCTCCCTGTTCGACAGGGGATCCTACGAGCAGTACTTC. Its protein is CASSSLFDRGSYEQYF.

CDR3 sequence: CASRRDRVAEAFF. The DNA of the CDR3 is TGTGCCAGCAGGAGGGACAGGGTTGCTGAAGCTTTCTTT. The J gene is TRBJ1-1, the V gene TRBV6-5; TRBD1 agrees at 9 bases. Germline V CDR1 and CDR2: MNHEY, SVGAGI. The CDR3 has 13 amino acids. V shed 6 bases and J 6 bases; nucleotides not matched to a gene: 5.

The CDR3 is CASSTQGQGGSPLHF. The CDR3 region has the DNA TGTGCCAGCAGCACCCAGGGACAGGGAGGCTCACCCCTCCACTTT. V is TRBV9 and J is TRBJ1-6; 9 bases align to TRBD1. Germline V gene data show CDR1 as SGDLS and CDR2 as YYNGEE. J gave up 10 bases and V 4 bases, and 9 bases lay outside the gene matches. This CDR3 has 15 residues.